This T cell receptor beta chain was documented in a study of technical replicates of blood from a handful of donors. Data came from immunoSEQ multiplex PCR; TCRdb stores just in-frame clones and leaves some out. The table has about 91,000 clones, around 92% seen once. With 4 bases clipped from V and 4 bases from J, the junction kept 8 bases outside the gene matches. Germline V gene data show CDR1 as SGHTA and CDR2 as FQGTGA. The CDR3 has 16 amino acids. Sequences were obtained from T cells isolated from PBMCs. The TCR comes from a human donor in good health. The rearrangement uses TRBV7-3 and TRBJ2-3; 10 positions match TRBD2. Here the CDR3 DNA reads TGTGCCAGCAGCTACAGCGGGGGGGCATTACCAGATACGCAGTATTTT. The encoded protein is CASSYSGGALPDTQYF. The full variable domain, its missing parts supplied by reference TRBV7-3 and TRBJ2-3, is GAGVSQTPSNKVTEKGKYVELRCDPISGHTALYWYRQSLGQGPEFLIYFQGTGAADDSGLPNDRFFAVRPEGSVSTLKIQRTERGDSAVYLCASSYSGGALPDTQYFGPGTRLTVL.